These T cell receptor beta chains were read from a single sample in a study of early T cells in non-severe SARS-CoV-2 infection. TCRdb fed the 5' RACE reads into MiXCR, producing one record per CDR3 protein. The sample yields about 49,000 distinct CDR3 sequences, about 6.3% seen once. The starting material was whole blood, obtained at baseline. The receptors originated from an adult who was a healthcare worker with PCR-confirmed SARS-CoV-2 infection or an uninfected control (not recorded which). CDR3s include the opening cysteine and the closing phenylalanine or tryptophan. The order of the fields is V gene, clone size, D gene, J gene, CDR3 protein, CDR3 DNA. A D gene is named only where the DNA matches it firmly. For some rows the clone size is stated as once, few or many, or as a class when expanded; others skip it.

>TRBV7-2|many|TRBD1|TRBJ2-7
CASSNGGTGGSYEQYF
TGTGCCAGCAGCAACGGAGGGACAGGGGGCTCGTACGAGCAGTACTTC
>TRBV6-2/TRBV6-3|many|TRBD2|TRBJ2-1
CASSTGRSGVNNEQFF
TGTGCCAGCAGTACCGGTCGTAGCGGGGTCAACAATGAGCAGTTCTTC
>TRBV10-3|.|.|TRBJ2-5
CAIRGGVLQETQYF
TGTGCCATCAGAGGCGGGGTCCTCCAAGAGACCCAGTACTTC
>TRBV6-2/TRBV6-3|few|TRBD2|TRBJ2-5
CASSYSGGSMKTQYF
TGTGCCAGCAGTTACTCGGGGGGGAGTATGAAGACCCAGTACTTC
>TRBV7-6|many|TRBD1|TRBJ1-1
CASSLGGTGGNTEAFF
TGTGCCAGCAGCTTAGGAGGTACAGGGGGTAACACTGAAGCTTTCTTT
>TRBV19|many|.|TRBJ2-5
CASSILPSFQETQYF
TGTGCCAGTAGTATTCTCCCAAGCTTCCAAGAGACCCAGTACTTC
>TRBV18|.|.|TRBJ2-7
CASSPNPISEQYF
TGTGCCAGCTCACCAAACCCCATATCCGAGCAGTACTTC
>TRBV6-6|.|.|TRBJ1-2
CASSSAGDPKAGYTF
TGTGCCAGCAGTTCTGCCGGGGACCCCAAGGCAGGCTACACCTTC
>TRBV20-1|many|.|TRBJ2-1
CSAYTFTEDNEQFF
TGCAGTGCTTACACATTTACCGAGGACAATGAGCAGTTCTTC
>TRBV3-1|.|.|TRBJ2-3
CASSPRLDATDTQYF
TGTGCCAGCAGCCCTAGACTAGATGCTACAGATACGCAGTATTTT
>TRBV4-3|medium-sized|TRBD2|TRBJ2-1
CASSQDTSGGYNEQFF
TGCGCCAGCAGCCAAGACACTAGCGGGGGTTACAATGAGCAGTTCTTC
>TRBV12-3/TRBV12-4|.|TRBD1|TRBJ2-7
CASSPGTGVYEQYF
TGTGCCAGCAGTCCTGGGACAGGGGTTTACGAGCAGTACTTC
>TRBV19|many|.|TRBJ1-2
CASSRETVTYGYTF
TGTGCCAGTAGTAGGGAGACAGTGACCTATGGCTACACCTTC
>TRBV7-9|few|TRBD1|TRBJ1-4
CASSPRDSLNEKLFF
TGTGCCAGCAGCCCGAGGGACAGCCTGAATGAAAAACTGTTTTTT
>TRBV7-9|few|TRBD2|TRBJ2-3
CASRLGLAGTDTQYF
TGTGCCAGCAGATTGGGACTAGCGGGCACAGATACGCAGTATTTT
>TRBV3-1|.|TRBD1|TRBJ2-5
CASSGRDRGAETQYF
TGTGCCAGCAGCGGACGGGACAGGGGGGCAGAGACCCAGTACTTC
>TRBV14|few|.|TRBJ2-3
CASSQDAGDTQYF
TGTGCCAGCAGCCAAGATGCGGGAGATACGCAGTATTTT
>TRBV15|many|.|TRBJ1-1
CATSRDRVRTEAFF
TGTGCCACCAGCAGAGATAGGGTCAGGACTGAAGCTTTCTTT
>TRBV5-1|.|.|TRBJ2-5
CASSVPGTTQYF
TGCGCCAGCAGTGTCCCAGGGACGACCCAGTACTTC
>TRBV7-9|.|.|TRBJ1-1
CASSPRQTTNTEAFF
TGTGCCAGCAGCCCGCGACAGACCACGAACACTGAAGCTTTCTTT
>TRBV20-1|many|TRBD1|TRBJ2-2
CSAVGGLNTGELFF
TGCAGTGCTGTAGGGGGCTTGAACACCGGGGAGCTGTTTTTT
>TRBV7-2|few|TRBD1|TRBJ2-1
CASSRPGTGNEQFF
TGTGCCAGCAGCCGCCCCGGGACAGGCAATGAGCAGTTCTTC
>TRBV20-1|.|.|TRBJ1-5
CSARDALGNQPQHF
TGCAGTGCTAGAGACGCGTTGGGCAATCAGCCCCAGCATTTT
>TRBV6-1|few|.|TRBJ2-5
CASSATSLQETQYF
TGTGCCAGCAGTGCAACTAGCTTACAAGAGACCCAGTACTTC
>TRBV4-2|many|.|TRBJ2-2
CASSQGAGANTGELFF
TGTGCCAGCAGCCAAGGAGCAGGGGCTAACACCGGGGAGCTGTTTTTT
>TRBV5-1|.|.|TRBJ1-1
CASSFGRNEAFF
TGCGCCAGCAGCTTCGGCCGGAATGAAGCTTTCTTT
>TRBV14|many|.|TRBJ1-1
CASSHWGLGTEAFF
TGTGCCAGCAGCCACTGGGGGTTGGGCACTGAAGCTTTCTTT
>TRBV11-2|few|.|TRBJ2-7
CASSRDYYQYF
TGTGCCAGCAGCCGCGACTATTACCAGTACTTC
>TRBV11-2|many|.|TRBJ1-1
CASSLAAGLEEAFF
TGTGCCAGCAGCTTAGCGGCAGGGTTGGAAGAAGCTTTCTTT
>TRBV14|many|.|TRBJ1-1
CASSYSEGTEAFF
TGTGCCAGCAGCTACTCCGAGGGGACTGAAGCTTTCTTT
>TRBV14|few|.|TRBJ2-5
CASSQDEIQETQYF
TGTGCCAGCAGCCAAGATGAGATACAAGAGACCCAGTACTTC
>TRBV7-2|many|.|TRBJ2-1
CASGPGGGSREQFF
TGTGCCAGCGGACCGGGAGGGGGCTCGAGGGAGCAGTTCTTC
>TRBV7-2|many|.|TRBJ2-7
CASSLVPGGRAYEQYF
TGTGCCAGCAGCTTAGTCCCTGGGGGGCGGGCCTACGAGCAGTACTTC
>TRBV14|many|.|TRBJ2-7
CASSLLGVSYEQYF
TGTGCCAGCAGCCTGTTAGGGGTCTCCTACGAGCAGTACTTC
>TRBV4-3|few|TRBD1|TRBJ2-2
CASSQEDRVGTGELFF
TGCGCCAGCAGCCAAGAGGACAGGGTGGGGACCGGGGAGCTGTTTTTT
>TRBV7-2|many|TRBD2|TRBJ2-3
CASSLRGAGAREDTQYF
TGTGCCAGCAGCTTAAGGGGAGCGGGGGCGAGGGAAGATACGCAGTATTTT
>TRBV11-2|many|TRBD1|TRBJ1-2
CASSLAGQTNYGYTF
TGTGCCAGCAGCTTAGCGGGACAGACTAACTATGGCTACACCTTC
>TRBV6-5|many|TRBD1|TRBJ1-5
CASSPRQGPSNQPQHF
TGTGCCAGCAGCCCCAGACAGGGTCCAAGCAATCAGCCCCAGCATTTT
>TRBV12-3/TRBV12-4|few|TRBD2|TRBJ2-3
CASSFGGGSTDTQYF
TGTGCCAGCAGTTTTGGGGGGGGGAGCACAGATACGCAGTATTTT
>TRBV2|.|.|TRBJ1-1
CASRRTMNTEAFF
TGTGCCAGCAGAAGGACCATGAACACTGAAGCTTTCTTT
>TRBV10-3|.|TRBD1|TRBJ2-7
CAISEVTGTHHEQYF
TGTGCCATCAGTGAGGTGACAGGGACCCACCACGAGCAGTACTTC
>TRBV7-8|many|TRBD2|TRBJ2-5
CASSLALAGLQETQYF
TGTGCCAGCAGCTTAGCCCTAGCGGGCCTCCAAGAGACCCAGTACTTC
>TRBV18|many|.|TRBJ2-5
CASSRPTGSGETQYF
TGTGCCAGCTCACGACCAACAGGGTCAGGCGAGACCCAGTACTTC
>TRBV3-2|many|.|TRBJ1-3
CASSQDWVTVRAGNTIYF
TGTGCCAGCAGCCAAGATTGGGTGACAGTCAGGGCTGGAAACACCATATATTTT